Below are 22 T cell receptor beta chains sequenced from a single sample in a study of shared clonotypes between healthy human individuals. TCRdb's table, derived via immunoSEQ multiplex PCR, lists solely in-frame clones and lacks some. The sample comprises over 2 million clones, around 90% of which are singletons, and 0.37% rests with the top ten. The sequenced sample consisted of naive CD4+ T cells from PBMCs. The subset is: CD45RA+ positively selected. Receptor source: a man aged 18 to 30 in good health. Some clones in this sample may be carry-over from other donors' samples.

J is TRBJ2-2 and V is TRBV5-1, with D possibly TRBD1 on 6 matching bases. Germline CDR1 and CDR2: SGHRS and YFSETQ. Trimming stripped 3 bases from V and 6 bases from J, with 18 bases between. CDR3 size: 16 residues. CDR3 sequence: CASSSGQKRVPGELFF. The CDR3 nucleotides read TGCGCCAGCAGCTCCGGACAGAAGCGCGTCCCCGGGGAGCTGTTTTTT.

A single count supports this clone. The genes are TRBV11-2 and TRBJ2-2; TRBD2 aligns across 9 bases. The V and J ends lost 3 bases and 2 bases, in that order; junction bases with no gene match: 4. The germline V gene encodes CDR1 SGHAT and CDR2 FQNNGV. The CDR3 runs to 16 residues. CDR3 sequence: CASSFGAGGNTGELFF. CDR3 coding DNA: TGTGCCAGCAGCTTTGGAGCGGGGGGAAACACCGGGGAGCTGTTTTTT.

V and J are TRBV7-9 and TRBJ2-2, with 9 bases identical to TRBD1. CDR1 is SEHNR and CDR2 is FQNEAQ in the germline V gene (reference sequence). This CDR3 comprises 16 residues. V trimming: 3 bases; J trimming: 5 bases; junction bases outside the gene matches: 7. The CDR3 DNA is TGTGCCAGCAGCTTTACAGGGGGCGCAAGGACCGGGGAGCTGTTTTTT. It specifies CASSFTGGARTGELFF. The full variable domain, in which reference TRBV7-9 and TRBJ2-2 provide the parts outside the CDR3, is DTGVSQNPRHKITKRGQNVTFRCDPISEHNRLYWYRQTLGQGPEFLTYFQNEAQLEKSRLLSDRFSAERPKGSFSTLEIQRTEQGDSAMYLCASSFTGGARTGELFFGEGSRLTVL.

The DNA of the CDR3 is TGTGCCAGCAGGGCGGGGCGCTTTCGGGCCGGGGAGCTGTTTTTT. This sequence encodes CASRAGRFRAGELFF. This chain joins TRBV28 and TRBJ2-2, with D possibly being TRBD2 (6 bases). V lost 6 bases and J lost 6, with 17 bases in between. This CDR3 is built from 15 residues. In germline, CDR1 is MDHEN, CDR2 SYDVKM. Full variable domain (missing parts from reference TRBV28 and TRBJ2-2): DVKVTQSSRYLVKRTGEKVFLECVQDMDHENMFWYRQDPGLGLRLIYFSYDVKMKEKGDIPEGYSVSREKKERFSLILESASTNQTSMYLCASRAGRFRAGELFFGEGSRLTVL.

The chain links TRBV7-9 to TRBJ2-5, with 13 bases identical to TRBD2. The CDR3 runs to 18 residues. The germline CDR1 and CDR2 sequences are SEHNR and FQNEAQ (reference sequence). Trimming at V came to 4 bases and at J to 4 bases, leaving 12 bases not matched to a gene. CDR3 sequence reads: CASSSRLGLAGVGETQYF. The CDR3 nucleotides read TGTGCCAGCAGCTCTCGCCTAGGACTAGCGGGAGTGGGAGAGACCCAGTACTTC.

This chain links TRBV6-5 with TRBJ1-1; TRBD1 matches 7 bases. Germline V lookup: CDR1 MNHEY, CDR2 SVGAGI. The CDR3 spans 16 residues. V shed 0 bases, J shed 5 bases, and the junction held 9 bases outside the gene matches. The CDR3 bases are TGTGCCAGCAGTTACTCCGGCCAATCAGGGGGGACTGAAGCTTTCTTT. Its translation: CASSYSGQSGGTEAFF.

This sequence joins TRBV5-1 and TRBJ1-1; a weak D match, TRBD1 (5 bases). The V gene lost 3 bases and the J gene lost 5 bases, with 11 bases spanning the gap. The CDR3 is 13 amino acids. From germline, CDR1 is SGHRS and CDR2 YFSETQ. Here the CDR3 reads CASSSQDKTEAFF. CDR3 coding DNA: TGCGCCAGCAGCTCCCAGGACAAAACTGAAGCTTTCTTT. The entire variable domain, with the rest obtained from reference TRBV5-1 and TRBJ1-1, is as follows: KAGVTQTPRYLIKTRGQQVTLSCSPISGHRSVSWYQQTPGQGLQFLFEYFSETQRNKGNFPGRFSGRQFSNSRSEMNVSTLELGDSALYLCASSSQDKTEAFFGQGTRLTVV.

This chain uses TRBV28 with TRBJ1-1; D call uncertain. Germline V gene sequence: CDR1 MDHEN, CDR2 SYDVKM. This CDR3 contains 14 residues. V dropped 4 bases and J dropped 1 base, with 10 bases sitting between them. CDR3 protein: CASSSSSGNTEAFF. The CDR3, as DNA: TGTGCCAGCAGTTCCTCCTCAGGGAACACTGAAGCTTTCTTT.

The V gene is TRBV5-1, the J gene TRBJ2-3, with 7 bases aligning to TRBD2. The J segment lost 4 bases and the V segment lost 0 bases, leaving 14 bases of the junction unmatched. The CDR3 spans 18 residues. Germline V CDR1 and CDR2: SGHRS, YFSETQ. For the CDR3, the DNA is TGCGCCAGCAGCTTGGCCCTCTCTGGGGGGAGGGCCGCAGATACGCAGTATTTT. As protein: CASSLALSGGRAADTQYF.

CDR3 bases: TGCAGCGTGATACTGGGACGGGGTAACTATGGCTACACCTTC. Residues: CSVILGRGNYGYTF. V and J are TRBV29-1 and TRBJ1-2; TRBD1 is a possible D gene (5 bases). V was pared by 6 bases and J by 1 base, with 15 bases between. Germline V gives CDR1 SQVTM, CDR2 ANQGSEA. The CDR3 sequence is 14 residues long.

V usage is TRBV5-1 and J usage is TRBJ1-2; 10 bases align to TRBD1. From germline, CDR1 is SGHRS and CDR2 YFSETQ. The CDR3 contains 14 residues. The ends lost 4 bases at V and 6 bases at J; junction bases unmatched: 6. CDR3 coding DNA: TGCGCCAGCAGCCAGTCGACAGGGGGCAATGGCTACACCTTC. This gives the protein CASSQSTGGNGYTF.

Remarks on this clone: Other nucleotide sequences from this sample produce the same CDR3. The chain employs TRBV9 and TRBJ2-3, with unresolved D. Germline V gene lookup returns CDR1 SGDLS and CDR2 YYNGEE. The CDR3 is 12 amino acids. V shed 3 bases and J shed 2 bases, with 4 bases lying between them. The CDR3 coding sequence is TGTGCCAGCAGCGCCCCCACAGATACGCAGTATTTT. Its translation: CASSAPTDTQYF.

This chain joins TRBV5-1 and TRBJ2-1; D remains unclear. The CDR3 length is 14 residues. Germline V gene data show CDR1 as SGHRS and CDR2 as YFSETQ. Trimming cost V 0 bases and J 8 bases, with 12 bases left between them. Here the CDR3 DNA reads TGCGCCAGCAGCTTGGGTGGGTGGATGGATGAGCAGTTCTTC. Protein: CASSLGGWMDEQFF.

This clone was seen just once. The chain uses TRBV4-1 and TRBJ1-2; 8 bases are shared with TRBD1. This CDR3 is 15 amino acids long. V shed 4 bases and J 1 base; nucleotides not matched to a gene: 5. CDR1 and CDR2 (germline): MGHRA, YSYEKL. CDR3 residues: CASSRGTGDNYGYTF. The CDR3 DNA reads as TGCGCCAGCAGCCGAGGGACAGGCGATAACTATGGCTACACCTTC.

J is TRBJ2-7 and V is TRBV18; D tentatively reads TRBD1 or TRBD2 (6 bases each). The CDR3 runs 14 residues. Trimming removed 0 bases from V and 4 bases from J, with 10 bases in between. CDR1 is KGHSH, CDR2 LQKENI, per germline. Here the CDR3 DNA reads TGTGCCAGCTCACCACCGGAAGGGGGGTACGAGCAGTACTTC. This codes for CASSPPEGGYEQYF.

The chain uses TRBV15 and TRBJ2-1; the D gene is possibly TRBD2 (5 bases). This CDR3 has 14 amino acids. Between the trimmed V and J ends, which lost 7 bases and 5 bases, there was a span of 15 bases. The germline gives CDR1 LNHNV, CDR2 YYDKDF (reference sequence). CDR3 bases: TGTGCCACCACCCCGACCGGGATACACAATGAGCAGTTCTTC. Amino acid sequence: CATTPTGIHNEQFF.

The chain carries TRBV5-1 and TRBJ2-7; D is unclear. This CDR3 has 17 amino acids. Germline CDR1 is SGHRS and CDR2 is YFSETQ. The germline V and J ends were trimmed by 7 bases and 3 bases, with 26 bases remaining between them. As DNA, the CDR3 is TGCGCCAGCTCGCCTTCCTATTCCACCCAGTTTTTCTACGAGCAGTACTTC. This gives the protein CASSPSYSTQFFYEQYF.

The rearrangement links TRBV18 to TRBJ2-3; no definite D call. Germline CDR1 and CDR2: KGHSH and LQKENI. The CDR3 contains 14 residues. Trimming took off 0 bases at V and 2 bases at J, with 6 bases between the two ends. Here the CDR3 reads CASSPPSTTDTQYF. The CDR3, as DNA: TGTGCCAGCTCACCACCGTCCACCACAGATACGCAGTATTTT.

The rearrangement uses TRBV28 and TRBJ1-5, with 9 bases aligning to TRBD1. Trimming removed 5 bases from V and 7 bases from J; junction bases left unmatched: 9. The CDR3 is 15 residues long. Per the germline V gene, CDR1 is MDHEN and CDR2 is SYDVKM. CDR3 DNA: TGTGCCAGCAGTCCGGGACAGGGTCGGAGGCAGCCCCAGCATTTT. It yields the protein CASSPGQGRRQPQHF.

This clone was counted between two and nine times. The CDR3 nucleotides are TGTGCCAGCAGCGTAGAGGGCAGGGGGGGGAATCAGCCCCAGCATTTT. Translation gives CASSVEGRGGNQPQHF. V gene TRBV9 combines with J gene TRBJ1-5; 7 nucleotides agree with TRBD1. The germline V gene has CDR1 SGDLS and CDR2 YYNGEE. This CDR3 is 16 amino acids long. V shed 0 bases and J 4 bases; nucleotides not matched to a gene: 7.

This chain uses TRBV18 with TRBJ1-1, with D possibly TRBD1 on 6 matching bases. The CDR3 covers 13 residues. The V end lost 4 bases, the J end lost 6 bases, and 12 bases lay between the germline ends. Germline V gene data show CDR1 as KGHSH and CDR2 as LQKENI. CDR3 DNA sequence: TGTGCCAGCTCACTCGGACAGACTTCTGAAGCTTTCTTT. Translation: CASSLGQTSEAFF.

The genes are TRBV7-9 and TRBJ2-1, with D possibly TRBD1 on 6 matching bases. Trimming took off 8 bases at V and 8 bases at J, with 19 bases between the two ends. The CDR3 contains 14 residues. Germline loops: CDR1 SEHNR, CDR2 FQNEAQ (reference sequence). The CDR3: CASGGQGRGDEQFF. The CDR3 coding sequence is TGTGCCAGCGGGGGCCAGGGACGTGGGGATGAGCAGTTCTTC.